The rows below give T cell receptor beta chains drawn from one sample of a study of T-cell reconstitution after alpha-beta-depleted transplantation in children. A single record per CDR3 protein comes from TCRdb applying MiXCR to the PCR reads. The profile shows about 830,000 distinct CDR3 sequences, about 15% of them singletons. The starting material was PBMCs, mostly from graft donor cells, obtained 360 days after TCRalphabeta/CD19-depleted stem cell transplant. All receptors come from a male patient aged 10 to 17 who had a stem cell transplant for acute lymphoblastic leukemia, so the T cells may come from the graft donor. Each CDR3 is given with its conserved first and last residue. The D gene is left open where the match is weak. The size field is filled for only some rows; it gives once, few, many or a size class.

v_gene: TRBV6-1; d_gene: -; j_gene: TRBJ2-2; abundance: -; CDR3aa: CASSPREGTGELFF; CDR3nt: TGTGCCAGCAGTCCCCGCGAGGGGACCGGGGAGCTGTTTTTT
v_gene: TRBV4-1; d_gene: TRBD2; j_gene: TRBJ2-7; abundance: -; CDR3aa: CASSQGPQTGGTYEQYF; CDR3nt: TGCGCCAGCAGCCAAGGGCCCCAGACGGGGGGGACCTACGAGCAGTACTTC
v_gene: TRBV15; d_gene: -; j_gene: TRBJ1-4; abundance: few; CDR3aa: CATSLGKQNEKLFF; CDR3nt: TGTGCCACCAGCTTAGGGAAGCAGAACGAAAAACTGTTTTTT
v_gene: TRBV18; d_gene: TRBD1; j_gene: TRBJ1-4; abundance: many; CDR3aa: CASSPGQGNEKLFF; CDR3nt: TGTGCCAGCTCACCGGGACAGGGCAATGAAAAACTGTTTTTT
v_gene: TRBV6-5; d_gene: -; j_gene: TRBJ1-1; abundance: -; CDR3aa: CASTEGLRAFF; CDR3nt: TGTGCCAGCACGGAGGGTTTGCGCGCTTTCTTT
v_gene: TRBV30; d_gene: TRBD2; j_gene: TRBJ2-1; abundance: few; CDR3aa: CAWTTPGGVNEQFF; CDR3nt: TGTGCCTGGACCACCCCGGGAGGGGTCAATGAGCAGTTCTTC
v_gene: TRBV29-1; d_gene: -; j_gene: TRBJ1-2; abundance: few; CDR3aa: CSVDSGGRGYTF; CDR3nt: TGCAGCGTTGATTCGGGGGGCAGGGGCTACACCTTC
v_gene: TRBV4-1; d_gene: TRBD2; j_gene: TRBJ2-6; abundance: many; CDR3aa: CASSQRTSGSSGANVLTF; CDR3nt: TGCGCCAGCAGCCAAAGGACTAGCGGGAGCTCTGGGGCCAACGTCCTGACTTTC
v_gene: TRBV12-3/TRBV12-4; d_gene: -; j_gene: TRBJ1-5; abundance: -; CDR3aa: CASMWAGRNQPQHF; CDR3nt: TGTGCCAGCATGTGGGCAGGACGAAATCAGCCCCAGCATTTT
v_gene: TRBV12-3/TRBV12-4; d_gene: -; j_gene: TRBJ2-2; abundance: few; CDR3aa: CASGARRYGSRTGELFF; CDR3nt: TGTGCCAGCGGTGCGAGACGATACGGTAGCCGCACCGGGGAGCTGTTTTTT
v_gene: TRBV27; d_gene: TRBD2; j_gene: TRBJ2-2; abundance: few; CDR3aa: CASSLGGGDRELFF; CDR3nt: TGTGCCAGCAGTTTAGGGGGGGGGGACCGGGAGCTGTTTTTT
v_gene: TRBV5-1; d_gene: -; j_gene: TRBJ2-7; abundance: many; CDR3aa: CASSLVSGSSYEQYF; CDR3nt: TGCGCCAGCAGCTTGGTCAGCGGAAGCTCCTACGAGCAGTACTTC
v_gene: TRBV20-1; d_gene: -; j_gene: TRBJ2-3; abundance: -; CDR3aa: CSARVTSGTDTQYF; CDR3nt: TGCAGTGCTAGAGTAACCAGCGGCACAGATACGCAGTATTTT
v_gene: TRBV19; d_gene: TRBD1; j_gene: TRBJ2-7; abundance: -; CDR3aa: CASRMGQGAYEQYF; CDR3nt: TGTGCCAGTAGAATGGGACAGGGCGCCTACGAGCAGTACTTC
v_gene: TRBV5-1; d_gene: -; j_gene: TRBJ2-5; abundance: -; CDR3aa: CASSSVRYQETQYF; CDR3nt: TGCGCCAGCAGCTCCGTAAGGTACCAAGAGACCCAGTACTTC
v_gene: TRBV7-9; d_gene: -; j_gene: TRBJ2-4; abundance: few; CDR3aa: CASSIAGNIQYF; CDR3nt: TGTGCCAGCAGCATCGCGGGGAACATTCAGTACTTC
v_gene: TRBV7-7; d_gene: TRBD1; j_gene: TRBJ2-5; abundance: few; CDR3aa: CASSMHPGQGKETQYF; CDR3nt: TGTGCCAGCAGCATGCACCCGGGACAGGGAAAAGAGACCCAGTACTTC
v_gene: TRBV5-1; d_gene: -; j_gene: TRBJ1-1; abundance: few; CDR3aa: CASSFYRGRGDMNTEAFF; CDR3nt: TGCGCCAGCAGCTTCTATAGGGGAAGGGGAGATATGAACACTGAAGCTTTCTTT
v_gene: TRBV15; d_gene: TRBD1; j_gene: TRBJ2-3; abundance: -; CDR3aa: CATSGQGWTDTQYF; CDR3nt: TGTGCCACCAGCGGACAGGGATGGACAGATACGCAGTATTTT
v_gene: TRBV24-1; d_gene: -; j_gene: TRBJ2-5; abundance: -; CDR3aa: CATSAGSETQYF; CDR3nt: TGTGCCACCAGTGCGGGTTCAGAGACCCAGTACTTC
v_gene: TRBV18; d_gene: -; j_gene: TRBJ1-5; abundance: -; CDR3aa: CASSDGQGQPQHF; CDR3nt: TGTGCCAGCTCTGATGGGCAGGGTCAGCCCCAGCATTTT
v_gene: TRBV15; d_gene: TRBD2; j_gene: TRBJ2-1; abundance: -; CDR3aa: CATSRDWELLAGAFLTSYNEQFF; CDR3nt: TGTGCCACCAGCAGAGATTGGGAATTGCTAGCGGGAGCTTTTTTAACCTCCTACAATGAGCAGTTCTTC
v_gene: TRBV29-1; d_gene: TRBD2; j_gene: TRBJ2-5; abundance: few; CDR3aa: CSHARGEGETQYF; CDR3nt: TGCAGCCACGCCCGGGGGGAGGGGGAGACCCAGTACTTC
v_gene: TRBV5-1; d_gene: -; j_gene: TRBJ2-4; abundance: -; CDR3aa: CASSIRRSPFYIQYF; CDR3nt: TGCGCCAGCAGCATTAGACGGAGCCCCTTCTATATTCAGTACTTC
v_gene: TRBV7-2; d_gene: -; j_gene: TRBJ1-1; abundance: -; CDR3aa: CASSLRDTLLNTEAFF; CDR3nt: TGTGCCAGCAGCCTTCGGGACACCTTGTTGAACACTGAAGCTTTCTTT
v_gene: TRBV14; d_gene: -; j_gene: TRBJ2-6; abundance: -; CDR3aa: CASSFLQGSGANVLTF; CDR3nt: TGTGCCAGCAGCTTTCTTCAAGGCTCTGGGGCCAACGTCCTGACTTTC
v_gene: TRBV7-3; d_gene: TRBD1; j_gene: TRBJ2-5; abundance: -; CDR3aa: CASSLGQGLYQETQYF; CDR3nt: TGTGCCAGCAGCTTGGGACAGGGCTTGTACCAAGAGACCCAGTACTTC
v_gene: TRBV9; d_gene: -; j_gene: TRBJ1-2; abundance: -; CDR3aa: CASSVSGTGAYGYTF; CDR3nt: TGTGCCAGCAGCGTATCTGGAACGGGGGCTTATGGCTACACCTTC
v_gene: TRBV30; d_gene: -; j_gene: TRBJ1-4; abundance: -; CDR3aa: CAWSVPYRGRNEKLFF; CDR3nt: TGTGCCTGGAGTGTCCCCTACCGAGGGAGGAATGAAAAACTGTTTTTT
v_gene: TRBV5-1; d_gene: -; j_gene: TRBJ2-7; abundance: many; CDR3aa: CASSGDMSYEQYF; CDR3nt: TGCGCCAGCAGCGGGGACATGTCCTACGAGCAGTACTTC
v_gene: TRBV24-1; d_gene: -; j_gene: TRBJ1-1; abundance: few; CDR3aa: CATSDGRKNTEAFF; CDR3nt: TGTGCCACCAGTGATGGACGGAAGAACACTGAAGCTTTCTTT
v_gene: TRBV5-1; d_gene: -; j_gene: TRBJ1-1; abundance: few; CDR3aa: CASSFRAALNTEAFF; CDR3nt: TGCGCCAGCAGCTTTCGCGCAGCCTTGAACACTGAAGCTTTCTTT
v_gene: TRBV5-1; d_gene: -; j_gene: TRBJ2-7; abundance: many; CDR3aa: CASSIRDTTSYEQYF; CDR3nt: TGCGCCAGCAGCATCCGGGACACTACTTCCTACGAGCAGTACTTC
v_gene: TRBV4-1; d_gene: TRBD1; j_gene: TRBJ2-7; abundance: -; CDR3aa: CASSQDRGLYEQYF; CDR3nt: TGCGCCAGCAGCCAAGACAGGGGGCTCTACGAGCAGTACTTC
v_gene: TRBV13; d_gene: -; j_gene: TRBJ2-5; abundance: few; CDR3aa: CASSALGLGEETQYF; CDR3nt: TGTGCCAGCAGCGCCCTGGGACTCGGGGAAGAGACCCAGTACTTC
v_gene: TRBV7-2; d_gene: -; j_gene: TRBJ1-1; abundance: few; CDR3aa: CASRRPPNTEAFF; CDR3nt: TGTGCCAGCAGACGTCCTCCCAACACTGAAGCTTTCTTT
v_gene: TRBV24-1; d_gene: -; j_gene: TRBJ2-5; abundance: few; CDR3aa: CATSDLGRGRAEETQYF; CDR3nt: TGTGCCACCAGTGATTTGGGCAGGGGGAGGGCCGAGGAGACCCAGTACTTC